These T cell receptor beta chains were read from a single sample in a study of molecular identifiers for immune sequencing clone quantification. One entry per CDR3 protein, called by TCRdb with MiXCR from the PCR reads. The sample consists of 45,000 to 60,000 distinct CDR3 sequences, around 34% of them appearing once. Material for sequencing was naive CD8+ T cells from blood, with Jurkat cell RNA spiked in. Source of these receptors: a human donor in good health. Some libraries in this study had Jurkat cell RNA spiked in. CDR3s include the opening cysteine and the closing phenylalanine or tryptophan. Each record gives: D gene, clone size, J gene, V gene, CDR3 DNA, CDR3 protein. D genes are given only for firm matches. Clone size appears in some rows only: once, few, many, or a class for an expanded clone.

. . TRBJ2-7 TRBV7-9 TGTGCCAGCAGCTTTGGGGGCCCCTTCGAGCAGTACTTC CASSFGGPFEQYF
. few TRBJ2-7 TRBV6-2/TRBV6-3 TGTGCCAGCAGGTCCAGAAACTACGAGCAGTACTTC CASRSRNYEQYF
TRBD2 . TRBJ2-5 TRBV27 TGTGCCAGCAGTACCACCGGGACTACTTACCAAGAGACCCAGTACTTC CASSTTGTTYQETQYF
TRBD2 few TRBJ2-1 TRBV6-2/TRBV6-3 TGTGCCAGCAGTTCCAGACTAGCGGGAGGTTATGAGCAGTTCTTC CASSSRLAGGYEQFF
. . TRBJ1-4 TRBV7-9 TGTGCCAGCAGCTTTGAACCTGCAACTAATGAAAAACTGTTATTT CASSFEPATNEKLLF
TRBD2 few TRBJ2-1 TRBV4-3 TGCGCCAGCAGGCGCGACGCGACTAGCGTATACAATGAGCAGTTCTTC CASRRDATSVYNEQFF
TRBD1 few TRBJ2-7 TRBV4-3 TGCGCCAGCAGCCAAGCAAACAGGGGGTACGAGCAGTACTTC CASSQANRGYEQYF
. . TRBJ1-5 TRBV27 TGTGCCAGCAGTTTGGTCAGGGGTCGCAATCAGCCCCAGCATTTT CASSLVRGRNQPQHF
TRBD2 many TRBJ2-3 TRBV11-2 TGTGCCAGCAGCTTAGCACTAGCGGGAAAAACAGATACGCAGTATTTT CASSLALAGKTDTQYF
. many TRBJ2-2 TRBV29-1 TGCAGCGCCCCCTTGGCCGGGGAGCTGTTTTTT CSAPLAGELFF
. few TRBJ1-2 TRBV7-8 TGTGCCAGCAGCTTAGCGAGGCAGGGGCAACACTATGGCTACACCTTC CASSLARQGQHYGYTF
TRBD1 few TRBJ2-2 TRBV10-3 TGTGCCGCCTCCACGGGACAGGGGAGGGACACCGGGGAGCTGTTTTTT CAASTGQGRDTGELFF
. . TRBJ2-7 TRBV7-9 TGTGCCAGCAGCCCGGAGGTTTTC CASSPEVF
. many TRBJ1-2 TRBV20-1 TGCAGCAGCGGAGAAGACTATGGCTACACCTTC CSSGEDYGYTF
. few TRBJ1-2 TRBV3-1 TGTGCCAGCAGCTTACGAATACAAGGGTACAGTGATGGCTACACCTTC CASSLRIQGYSDGYTF
. many TRBJ2-2 TRBV9 TGTGCCAGCAGCGTAGTGGGGGAGAGGGCCGGGGAGCTGTTTTTT CASSVVGERAGELFF
. . TRBJ2-7 TRBV4-1 TGCGCCAGCAAGGTCAGGTGGCACTCCTACGAGCAGTACTTC CASKVRWHSYEQYF
TRBD1 . TRBJ2-3 TRBV7-8 TGTGCCAGCAGCTTGGCCAGGACAGGGCGTAGTGATACGCAGTATTTT CASSLARTGRSDTQYF
. medium-sized TRBJ2-7 TRBV7-8 TGTGCCAGCAGTTGGCTTCGTCCCGAGCAGTACTTC CASSWLRPEQYF
. many TRBJ2-7 TRBV5-5 TGTGCCAGCAGCTTAACTGGGGCGCTAGGCGAGCAGTACTTC CASSLTGALGEQYF
. . TRBJ2-2 TRBV29-1 TGCAGCGCCTACTCAGGACTACATTACACCGGGGAGCTGTTTTTT CSAYSGLHYTGELFF
. . TRBJ2-7 TRBV13 TGTGCCAGCCACGGCTCCTTAGCCTACGAGCAGTACTTC CASHGSLAYEQYF
. few TRBJ1-6 TRBV7-9 TGTGCCAGCAGCTCCCAGGGAGCATCCCATAATTCACCCCTCCACTTT CASSSQGASHNSPLHF
. many TRBJ2-7 TRBV13 TGTGCCAGCAGCTTGGCGACCTACGAGCAGTACTTC CASSLATYEQYF
. . TRBJ2-3 TRBV27 TGTGCCAGCAGTCCTGAGGCCCCAGATACGCAGTATTTT CASSPEAPDTQYF
. once TRBJ2-7 TRBV7-9 TGTGCCAGCTGCGGAGGGGGTTTCAGGGGACGCTACTACGAGCAGTACTTC CASCGGGFRGRYYEQYF
. few TRBJ2-2 TRBV27 TGTGCCAGCAGTTTATCGTCCAGGGTGGGCACCGGGGAGCTGTTTTTT CASSLSSRVGTGELFF
. . TRBJ2-7 TRBV7-9 TGTGCCAGCAGCCTTCCACGGGACATTACCTACGAGCAGTACTTC CASSLPRDITYEQYF
TRBD1 . TRBJ2-7 TRBV14 TGTGCCAGCAGCCAATTTCTCCTCGGGACAGGGGGCGCCGAGCAGTACTTC CASSQFLLGTGGAEQYF
. many TRBJ2-2 TRBV28 TGTGCCACCCACCCAGGGACCTCCCAGGCCGGGGAGCTGTTTTTT CATHPGTSQAGELFF
TRBD2 . TRBJ2-7 TRBV6-6 TGTGCCAGCAGTTACTCCCTAGCGGGCGAGCAGTACTTC CASSYSLAGEQYF
. many TRBJ2-7 TRBV5-5 TGTGCCAGCAGCTTGGCCACGGGGTACTACGAGCAGTACTTC CASSLATGYYEQYF
. . TRBJ1-4 TRBV9 TGTGCCAGCAGCGAGGATGGGGTTAATGAAAAACTGTTTTTT CASSEDGVNEKLFF
. many TRBJ2-4 TRBV4-2 TGTGCCAGCAGCCAGCTCTCCGGGCCCGAAAACATTCAGTACTTC CASSQLSGPENIQYF
TRBD1 . TRBJ1-2 TRBV5-1 TGCGCCAGCAGCTTAAGGGACAGCGCGTCCGGTTATGGCTACACCTTC CASSLRDSASGYGYTF
. many TRBJ2-3 TRBV7-8 TGTGCCAGCAGCTACCCCCTGGAAGGGAGCAGCACAGATACGCAGTATTTT CASSYPLEGSSTDTQYF
. . TRBJ2-5 TRBV20-1 TGCAGTGGGGAAAGGCCCGGCGCGCCGACCCAGTACTTC CSGERPGAPTQYF
. few TRBJ1-1 TRBV6-1 TGTGCCAGCAGGAGAACGGTCGTGAACACTGAAGCTTTCTTT CASRRTVVNTEAFF
. . TRBJ2-5 TRBV25-1 TGTGCCAGCAGTGAATTGATTTCCTTAGAAGAGACCCAGTACTTC CASSELISLEETQYF
. many TRBJ2-7 TRBV28 TGTGCCAGCAGTTTGCCCCCCTGGTCCTACGAGCAGTACTTC CASSLPPWSYEQYF
. . TRBJ2-3 TRBV5-4 TGTGCCAGCAGGCACCTCTCAGCGCCGCCGAGGACGCAGTATTTT CASRHLSAPPRTQYF
. many TRBJ2-5 TRBV14 TGTGCCAGCAGCCATGGCCCGGGTCTTTCAGGGGAGTACCAAGAGACCCAGTACTTC CASSHGPGLSGEYQETQYF
. . TRBJ2-2 TRBV20-1 TGCAGTGCTCTAACTCCCCTGGGGTCCCAAGTTTTT CSALTPLGSQVF
TRBD1 many TRBJ2-7 TRBV20-1 TGCAGTGCTCCGCCTGGGGGACAGGGGCCCTACGAGCAGTACTTC CSAPPGGQGPYEQYF
. . TRBJ2-1 TRBV7-6 TGTGCCAGCAGCTTAGGAGAAAATGAGCAGTTCTTC CASSLGENEQFF
TRBD2 . TRBJ2-1 TRBV4-2 TGTGCCAGCAGCCAAGTTGGATTCGCTAGCGGGAGGGTCGGTGAGCAGTTCTTC CASSQVGFASGRVGEQFF
. . TRBJ2-7 TRBV7-2 TGTGCCAGCAGCCGACCCGCTTCCTACGAGCAGTACTTC CASSRPASYEQYF
. . TRBJ2-3 TRBV20-1 TGCAGTGCTAAAACCGGGAACACAGATACGCAGAATTTT CSAKTGNTDTQNF
. once TRBJ2-3 TRBV11-2 TGTGCCAGCAGCATAGGAGGGGATACGCAGTATTTT CASSIGGDTQYF
. once TRBJ2-7 TRBV7-9 TGTGCCAGCAGCTTAGTGTTTTCAGGTCCAGCCTACGAGCAGTACTTC CASSLVFSGPAYEQYF
. few TRBJ2-7 TRBV4-2 TGTGCCAGCAGCCCGTCCAGCGGGTCCTACGAGCAGTACTTC CASSPSSGSYEQYF
. . TRBJ1-1 TRBV11-2 TGTGCCAGCAGCCTCTGGGGGCCCACTGAAGCTTTCTTT CASSLWGPTEAFF
TRBD2 once TRBJ2-1 TRBV4-3 TGCGCCAGCAGCCAAGTGCCGGGAGGGATAGATGAGCAGTTCTTC CASSQVPGGIDEQFF